The T cell receptor beta chain described here comes from a study of cytomegalovirus exposure and HLA in healthy donors. Germline CDR1 and CDR2: SEHNR and FQNEAQ (reference sequence). The ends were cut back, 1 base at V and 2 bases at J, with 11 bases in the middle. This CDR3 is built from 15 residues. The PCR was carried out with 60 Vbeta primers and 13 Jbeta primers. Repertoires were generated with immunoSEQ multiplex PCR, while TCRdb's copy carries only in-frame clones and drops some. Among about 200,000 clones listed, 70% to 80% were seen once. V is TRBV7-9 and J is TRBJ1-1, with D unclear. The receptor comes from a male donor in good health and CMV-seronegative. The sample comprised PBMCs. The CDR3 spells CASSLVGTANTEAFF. CDR3 nucleotide sequence: TGTGCCAGCAGCTTAGTTGGTACAGCAAACACTGAAGCTTTCTTT.